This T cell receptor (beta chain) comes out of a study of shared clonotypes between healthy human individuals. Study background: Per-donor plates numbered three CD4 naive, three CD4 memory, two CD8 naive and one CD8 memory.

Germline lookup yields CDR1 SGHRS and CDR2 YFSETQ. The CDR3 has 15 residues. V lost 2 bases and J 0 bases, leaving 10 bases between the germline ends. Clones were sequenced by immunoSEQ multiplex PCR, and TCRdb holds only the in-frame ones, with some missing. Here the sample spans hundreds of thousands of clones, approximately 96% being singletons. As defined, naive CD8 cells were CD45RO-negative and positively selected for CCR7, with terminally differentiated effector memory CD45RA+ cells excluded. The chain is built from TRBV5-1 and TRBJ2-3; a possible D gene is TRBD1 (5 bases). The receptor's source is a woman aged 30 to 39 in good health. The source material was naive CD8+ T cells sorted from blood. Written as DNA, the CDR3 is TGCGCCAGCAGCTTTGGGGCGATAAGCACAGATACGCAGTATTTT. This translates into CASSFGAISTDTQYF.